Listed here are 20 T cell receptor beta chains from one sample, sequenced in a study of T-cell memory formation after mild COVID-19. MiXCR, applied by TCRdb to the 5' RACE reads, yields one record per CDR3 protein. The sample has around 200,000 distinct CDR3 sequences, around 30% seen once. The sequencing sample was made of PBMCs or a T cell subset sorted from them (not recorded which). The receptor set was obtained from an adult woman who had mild COVID-19 (a few samples of this study predate the infection). Cell type and time point are not known.

This clonotype was recorded once. Here the CDR3 DNA reads TGCACCAGCAGTCGGACGGACAGGGATAGTGAAAAACTGTTTTTT. The encoded protein is CTSSRTDRDSEKLFF. The chain links TRBV1 to TRBJ1-4; TRBD1, the D gene given by the table, was not confirmed from the DNA. TRBV1 is reported as a pseudogene. This CDR3 contains 15 residues.

This clonotype has more than one count but fewer than ten. The gene calls are TRBV5-1 and TRBJ2-3; TRBD2 matches at 7 bases. The J segment lost 1 base and the V segment lost 4 bases, leaving 15 bases of the junction unmatched. Looked up from germline, CDR1 is SGHRS and CDR2 is YFSETQ. There are 18 residues in the CDR3. CDR3: CASSPGTIVAGGTDTQYF. CDR3 sequence (DNA): TGCGCCAGCAGCCCCGGGACTATCGTCGCGGGGGGCACAGATACGCAGTATTTT.

In its sample, this clonotype was seen a few times. J is TRBJ2-2 and V is TRBV3-1; a weak D match, TRBD1 (6 bases). Germline V gives CDR1 LGHDT, CDR2 YNNKEL (reference sequence). The CDR3 loop spans 16 amino acids. V was cut by 2 bases and J by 4 bases, with 14 bases left in between. The CDR3 bases are TGTGCCAGCAGCCAATCTCCCGGGACATCCACCGGGGAGCTGTTTTTT. Translated: CASSQSPGTSTGELFF.

The table lists this clonotype with a few counts. This chain joins TRBV7-2 and TRBJ2-7; perhaps TRBD2 as D (5 bases). CDR1 is SGHTA and CDR2 is FQGNSA in the germline V gene. The CDR3 length is 14 residues. V was shortened by 7 bases and J by 0 bases, with 13 bases between the two germline ends. CDR3 residues: CASMVALSSYEQYF. The CDR3 DNA follows: TGTGCCAGCATGGTAGCGCTTAGCTCCTACGAGCAGTACTTC.

The chain couples TRBV9 to TRBJ1-1; 7 bases map to TRBD1. The V segment lost 3 bases and the J segment 5 bases; nucleotides outside the gene matches: 7. This CDR3 contains 14 residues. In germline, CDR1 is SGDLS, CDR2 YYNGEE. This chain's CDR3 is CASSGQTGQTEAFF. The CDR3 region has the DNA TGTGCCAGCAGCGGTCAGACAGGGCAGACTGAAGCTTTCTTT.

This clonotype was counted only a few times. This chain uses TRBV4-3 with TRBJ2-4; D perhaps matches TRBD2 (6 bases). The V gene lost 0 bases and the J gene lost 0 bases, with 12 bases spanning the gap. The CDR3 spans 17 residues. Germline lookup yields CDR1 LGHNA and CDR2 YSLEER. In nucleotides, the CDR3 is TGCGCCAGCAGCCAAGAAGTTTCGGGACTAGCCAAAAACATTCAGTACTTC. Translating gives CASSQEVSGLAKNIQYF.

The chain employs TRBV5-4 and TRBJ2-1; 11 nucleotides align to TRBD2. Trimming cost V 5 bases and J 3 bases; bases outside gene matches: 4. From germline, CDR1 is SGHNT and CDR2 YYREEE (reference sequence). The CDR3 has 15 amino acids. CDR3 sequence (DNA): TGTGCCAGCAGGTATGGACTAGCGGGCTACAATGAGCAGTTCTTC. Protein sequence: CASRYGLAGYNEQFF.

The sample holds a few counts of this clonotype. The chain is built from TRBV4-1 and TRBJ2-1; either TRBD1 or TRBD2 may supply D (5 bases each). This CDR3 is 15 amino acids long. V was cut by 1 base and J by 6 bases, with 13 bases left in between. Germline V gene lookup returns CDR1 MGHRA and CDR2 YSYEKL. The CDR3 DNA sequence: TGCGCCAGCAGCCAAGGGGGCTTAGGAGGCAATGAGCAGTTCTTC. It translates to CASSQGGLGGNEQFF.

The V gene is TRBV3-1, the J gene TRBJ1-4; 8 bases are a match to TRBD1. V shed 0 bases, J shed 3 bases, and the junction held 18 bases outside the gene matches. Germline CDR1 LGHDT, CDR2 YNNKEL (reference sequence). This CDR3 is 21 amino acids long. The CDR3 region is CASSQDAQSGTGVYPNEKLFF. As DNA, the CDR3 is TGTGCCAGCAGCCAAGATGCCCAAAGTGGGACAGGCGTATATCCTAATGAAAAACTGTTTTTT.

Only a few counts were recorded for this clonotype. The gene calls are TRBV14 and TRBJ2-5; no clear D. The germline V and J ends were trimmed by 1 base and 7 bases, with 7 bases remaining between them. The CDR3 has 12 residues. Germline assignment: CDR1 SGHDN and CDR2 FVKESK. The CDR3 bases are TGTGCCAGCAGCCAAGTCCCATGGACCCAGTACTTC. This sequence encodes CASSQVPWTQYF.

There are a few counts of this clonotype. The gene calls are TRBV5-1 and TRBJ2-1; D call uncertain. This CDR3 comprises 16 residues. The V gene lost 0 bases and the J gene lost 5 bases, with 15 bases spanning the gap. The V gene's germline CDR1 is SGHRS and CDR2 YFSETQ. CDR3 nucleotides: TGCGCCAGCAGCTTGGGCGTCATGGGTGGGAACAATGAGCAGTTCTTC. It translates to CASSLGVMGGNNEQFF.

Only a few counts were recorded for this clonotype. The chain couples TRBV12-3 or TRBV12-4 to TRBJ2-5; TRBD2 might be the D (5 bases). The V end was cut by 3 bases, the J end by 0 bases, with 11 bases between. This CDR3 is built from 15 residues. CDR3 bases: TGTGCCAGCAGTTTGGGAGCGGCCTACCAAGAGACCCAGTACTTC. Translating gives CASSLGAAYQETQYF.

The chain couples TRBV3-1 to TRBJ2-7, with 8 bases that match TRBD2. Trimming cost V 0 bases and J 0 bases; bases outside gene matches: 7. Germline assignment: CDR1 LGHDT and CDR2 YNNKEL (reference sequence). The CDR3 consists of 17 residues. The CDR3 nucleotides read TGTGCCAGCAGCCAAGAATGGCTAGCGGGCTACTCCTACGAGCAGTACTTC. Amino acid sequence: CASSQEWLAGYSYEQYF.

This clonotype came up many times. V is TRBV11-2 and J is TRBJ2-2; possibly TRBD2 for D (6 bases). The V and J ends lost 5 bases and 6 bases respectively, with 16 bases between them. Germline V CDR1 and CDR2: SGHAT, FQNNGV. This CDR3 contains 15 residues. The CDR3 sequence is CASSIAGLRAGELFF. In nucleotides, the CDR3 is TGTGCCAGCAGCATTGCGGGGCTACGGGCCGGGGAGCTGTTTTTT.

In its sample, this clonotype was seen a few times. This rearrangement joins TRBV7-9 to TRBJ1-2; 10 bases are shared with TRBD1. Germline CDR1 and CDR2: SEHNR and FQNEAQ (reference sequence). CDR3 length: 14 amino acids. The V segment lost 10 bases and the J segment 3 bases; nucleotides outside the gene matches: 8. CDR3 nucleotides: TGTGCCATCCTGCCCGGGACAGGGGACTATGGCTACACCTTC. This encodes CAILPGTGDYGYTF.

The chain links TRBV14 to TRBJ1-2; 7 nucleotides agree with TRBD1. J was trimmed by 4 bases and V by 1 base; bases with no gene match: 6. The CDR3 totals 15 residues. Germline CDR1 SGHDN, CDR2 FVKESK. The DNA for the CDR3 is TGTGCCAGCAGCCAAGGTCCGGGACAGATCTATGGCTACACCTTC. Its protein product is CASSQGPGQIYGYTF.

This clonotype was seen a handful of times. V gene TRBV19 combines with J gene TRBJ2-1; perhaps TRBD1 as D (5 bases). The V end was cut by 0 bases, the J end by 5 bases, with 11 bases between. This CDR3 contains 15 residues. Germline-derived CDR1 and CDR2 are LNHDA and SQIVND (reference sequence). CDR3 DNA: TGTGCCAGTAGTATAGATCCTGGCAGGGACAATGAGCAGTTCTTC. This sequence encodes CASSIDPGRDNEQFF. Full variable domain (outside the CDR3, taken from reference TRBV19 and TRBJ2-1): DGGITQSPKYLFRKEGQNVTLSCEQNLNHDAMYWYRQDPGQGLRLIYYSQIVNDFQKGDIAEGYSVSREKKESFPLTVTSAQKNPTAFYLCASSIDPGRDNEQFFGPGTRLTVL.

The CDR3 sequence is CASREGLSGLDTQYF. CDR3 DNA: TGCGCCAGCAGAGAGGGACTTAGCGGGCTGGATACGCAGTATTTT. The rearrangement links TRBV5-1 to TRBJ2-3, with 7 nucleotides matching TRBD2. With V trimmed by 5 bases and J by 6 bases, 12 bases remained unmatched. Germline CDR1 SGHRS, CDR2 YFSETQ. The CDR3 extends over 15 amino acids.

The V and J genes are TRBV7-2 and TRBJ2-5, with D perhaps TRBD1 or TRBD2 (5 bases each). The germline CDR1 and CDR2 sequences are SGHTA and FQGNSA. V was cut by 4 bases and J by 3 bases, with 12 bases left in between. The CDR3 has 14 amino acids. Here the CDR3 DNA reads TGTGCCAGCAGCTCCGGGACGGTCGAAGAGACCCAGTACTTC. This codes for CASSSGTVEETQYF.

Comment on this clonotype: The junction differs from germline at one of its ends, possibly a read error. J is TRBJ1-2 and V is TRBV20-1; no firm D call. CDR1 is DFQATT, CDR2 SNEGSKA, per germline (reference sequence). The CDR3 runs to 9 residues. The CDR3 loop reads CSAPPAEFF. The CDR3 DNA is TGCAGTGCTCCCCCAGCGGAGTTCTTC.